A selection of T cell receptor beta chains follows, all from one sample in a study of blood T cell repertoires in COVID-19. Only in-frame clones appear in the TCRdb table, and some are missing; sequencing was by immunoSEQ multiplex PCR. The sample includes 85,000 to 120,000 clones, around 86% of them seen just once. What was sequenced was peripheral blood. The receptors stem from a man between 45 and 60 years old with active or convalescent COVID-19. CDR3s leave out the opening cysteine and the closing phenylalanine or tryptophan. Fields, in order: J gene, CDR3 length, V gene, CDR3 protein.

J gene: TRBJ1-1; CDR3 length: 11; V gene: TRBV7-9; CDR3 protein: ASSIQERTEAF
J gene: TRBJ2-2; CDR3 length: 13; V gene: TRBV19; CDR3 protein: ASTSGGAGTGELF
J gene: TRBJ2-5; CDR3 length: 12; V gene: TRBV14; CDR3 protein: ASSQEGGEETQY
J gene: TRBJ2-1; CDR3 length: 13; V gene: TRBV15; CDR3 protein: ATSQRGGLGNEQF
J gene: TRBJ1-3; CDR3 length: 13; V gene: TRBV4-3; CDR3 protein: ASSQGSGAGNTIY
J gene: TRBJ2-2; CDR3 length: 13; V gene: TRBV19; CDR3 protein: ASSLGSANTGELF
J gene: TRBJ2-3; CDR3 length: 14; V gene: TRBV24-1; CDR3 protein: ATSDSDRGTTDTQY
J gene: TRBJ2-2; CDR3 length: 13; V gene: TRBV7-6; CDR3 protein: ASSPISGGTGELF
J gene: TRBJ1-4; CDR3 length: 14; V gene: TRBV7-6; CDR3 protein: ASSLQTGGRGEKLF
J gene: TRBJ1-3; CDR3 length: 12; V gene: TRBV14; CDR3 protein: ASSQDRGTNTIY